The next 21 T cell receptor beta chains were all read from a single sample in a study of cytotoxic CD8 clonotypes in ibrutinib-treated CLL. Libraries were prepared by immunoSEQ multiplex PCR; TCRdb keeps only in-frame clonotypes and omits some of them. The sample includes around 140,000 clones, 80% to 90% of them seen just once. The input for sequencing was PBMCs, taken after 24 months of ibrutinib treatment. The source is a human donor with chronic lymphocytic leukemia.

This chain connects TRBV6-1 to TRBJ2-5, with D maybe TRBD2 (5 bases). Germline V gene sequence: CDR1 MNHNS, CDR2 SASEGT. The V and J ends lost 10 bases and 7 bases respectively, with 25 bases between them. This CDR3 region has 15 residues. The CDR3 DNA sequence: TGTGCCACAAACCCCGAACCCGGGGTCCGGGTGACCCAGTACTTC. Its protein is CATNPEPGVRVTQYF.

J is TRBJ2-1 and V is TRBV5-1; 9 bases map to TRBD1. Unmatched junction bases numbered 8, after V lost 4 bases and J lost 3 bases. The germline V gene has CDR1 SGHRS and CDR2 YFSETQ. CDR3 length: 16 amino acids. CDR3 amino acids: CASSLTPGQGYNEQFF. For the CDR3, the DNA is TGCGCCAGCAGCCTGACTCCGGGACAGGGCTACAATGAGCAGTTCTTC.

This CDR3 reads CASSASDTQYF. CDR3 sequence (DNA): TGTGCCAGCAGTGCTTCAGATACGCAGTATTTT. The chain couples TRBV9 to TRBJ2-3, with D unresolved. Trimming removed 5 bases from V and 4 bases from J, with 5 bases in between. The CDR3 length is 11 residues. CDR1 is SGDLS, CDR2 YYNGEE, per germline.

The CDR3 reads CASSLEGRAQETQYF. Written as DNA, the CDR3 is TGCGCCAGCAGCTTGGAGGGGCGGGCACAAGAGACCCAGTACTTC. This chain uses TRBV5-1 with TRBJ2-5; tentatively, D is TRBD1 or TRBD2 (5 bases each). This CDR3 has 15 residues. Germline V gene lookup returns CDR1 SGHRS and CDR2 YFSETQ. The germline V and J ends were trimmed by 0 bases and 2 bases, with 11 bases remaining between them. Drawing the rest from reference TRBV5-1 and TRBJ2-5, the complete variable domain is KAGVTQTPRYLIKTRGQQVTLSCSPISGHRSVSWYQQTPGQGLQFLFEYFSETQRNKGNFPGRFSGRQFSNSRSEMNVSTLELGDSALYLCASSLEGRAQETQYFGPGTRLLVL.

The rearrangement uses TRBV2 and TRBJ1-6, with D uncertain. Per germline, CDR1 SNHLY and CDR2 FYNNEI. The CDR3 is made up of 14 amino acids. Trimming removed 3 bases from V and 9 bases from J, with 12 bases in between. The DNA for the CDR3 is TGTGCCAGCAGTGACCCCCCAGTACGTTCACCCCTCCACTTT. Translating gives CASSDPPVRSPLHF.

This clone appeared a single time. The chain is built from TRBV28 and TRBJ2-7; 10 bases agree with TRBD2. Germline CDR1 MDHEN, CDR2 SYDVKM. The CDR3 extends over 15 amino acids. Unmatched junction bases numbered 8, after V lost 6 bases and J lost 3 bases. The CDR3 DNA reads as TGTGCCAGCAGGGGAAGCGGGGGGGCCCGCTACGAGCAGTACTTC. Translated: CASRGSGGARYEQYF.

The chain joins TRBV30 to TRBJ1-2; no firm D call. Germline V lookup: CDR1 GTSNPN, CDR2 SVGIG (reference sequence). The length of the CDR3 is 12 residues. The V and J ends lost 5 bases and 4 bases respectively, with 11 bases between them. Here the CDR3 reads CAWATLGYGYTF. CDR3 sequence (DNA): TGTGCCTGGGCAACTCTGGGCTATGGCTACACCTTC.

This clone has just a few counts. This sample also contains other DNA sequences that code for the same CDR3. The chain couples TRBV29-1 to TRBJ1-5, with a tentative D call TRBD1 (5 bases). In germline, CDR1 is SQVTM, CDR2 ANQGSEA. V lost 4 bases and J lost 1, with 5 bases in between. This CDR3 region has 12 residues. The CDR3 loop is CSVGGSNQPQHF. CDR3 DNA: TGCAGCGTTGGGGGGAGCAATCAGCCCCAGCATTTT.

This clone occurred once. The V and J genes are TRBV11-3 and TRBJ1-1; no reliable D call. Trimming pared 1 base from V and 3 bases from J, leaving 6 bases between. The length of the CDR3 is 13 residues. In germline, CDR1 is SGHNT, CDR2 YENEEA. In DNA form, the CDR3 reads TGTGCCAGCAGCTTAGTTAGAGACACTGAAGCTTTCTTT. Its translation: CASSLVRDTEAFF.

J is TRBJ2-5 and V is TRBV18; D might be TRBD1 (5 bases). This CDR3 comprises 14 residues. V was clipped by 0 bases and J by 3 bases, with 8 bases between them. In germline, CDR1 is KGHSH, CDR2 LQKENI. The CDR3 bases are TGTGCCAGCTCACCACCGGGGCAAGAAGAGACCCAGTACTTC. This sequence encodes CASSPPGQEETQYF.

V usage is TRBV7-3 and J usage is TRBJ1-1; TRBD1 aligns across 7 bases. After removal of 4 bases from V and 7 bases from J, the junction contained 6 bases not matched to a gene. In germline, CDR1 is SGHTA, CDR2 FQGTGA. The CDR3 is made up of 13 amino acids. The CDR3, as DNA: TGTGCCAGCAGCTCCCGGGGGACAGATGAAGCTTTCTTT. Translation: CASSSRGTDEAFF.

The CDR3 bases are TGTGCCAGCAGTTCTCACCGGGACAGGATATATGGCTACACCTTC. Amino acids: CASSSHRDRIYGYTF. This chain joins TRBV28 and TRBJ1-2, with 8 positions matching TRBD1. The CDR3 has 15 residues. From germline, CDR1 is MDHEN and CDR2 SYDVKM. Trimming at V came to 4 bases and at J to 5 bases, leaving 9 bases not matched to a gene.

The CDR3 DNA is TGTGCCAGCAGCTTAAGCAGGAAGAACACTGAAGCTTTCTTT. Amino acids: CASSLSRKNTEAFF. This chain links TRBV7-8 with TRBJ1-1; D call uncertain. CDR3 size: 14 residues. The germline V gene encodes CDR1 SGHVS and CDR2 FQNEAQ. With 2 bases removed from V and 1 base from J, the gap between germline ends came to 8 bases.

This clone was recorded a few times. This rearrangement joins TRBV27 to TRBJ2-2; the D is unclear. Trimming removed 6 bases at V and 6 bases at J, with 11 bases between. Germline V gene lookup returns CDR1 MNHEY and CDR2 SMNVEV (reference sequence). The CDR3 runs to 13 residues. CDR3 DNA sequence: TGTGCCAGCAGCCATGCGACCGCCGGGGAGCTGTTTTTT. This gives the protein CASSHATAGELFF.

The chain carries TRBV6-5 and TRBJ2-7; D perhaps matches TRBD1 (6 bases). Trimming shortened V by 4 bases and J by 0 bases, and 13 bases separated the two germline ends. The CDR3 sequence is 15 residues long. Germline CDR1 reads MNHEY; CDR2 reads SVGAGI. This chain's CDR3 is CASSSTGLGSYEQYF. The DNA of the CDR3 is TGTGCCAGCAGTTCCACAGGGCTGGGCTCCTACGAGCAGTACTTC.

This clone was found once. CDR3 DNA sequence: TGTGCCAGCAGCTTGAGACTCTATGGCTACACCTTC. It encodes CASSLRLYGYTF. The V call is TRBV5-8, the J call TRBJ1-2, with D unclear. From germline, CDR1 is SGHTS and CDR2 YDEGEE. The V and J ends lost 1 base and 4 bases respectively, with 5 bases between them. The CDR3 spans 12 residues.

In its sample, this clone was seen a few times. V usage is TRBV28 and J usage is TRBJ1-2; D is uncertain. The CDR3 spans 14 residues. Trimming took off 6 bases at V and 6 bases at J, with 17 bases between the two ends. CDR1 is MDHEN and CDR2 is SYDVKM in the germline V gene. The CDR3 bases are TGTGCCAGCAGGGGGTCAGCAACCTCCGATGGCTACACCTTC. Translated: CASRGSATSDGYTF.

This clone was detected only once. The rearrangement uses TRBV4-2 and TRBJ2-3; a possible D gene is TRBD2 (5 bases). The CDR3 is 15 amino acids. Germline V lookup: CDR1 LGHNA, CDR2 YNFKEQ. Trimming pared 0 bases from V and 2 bases from J, leaving 9 bases between. The CDR3 protein is CASSQDPRATDTQYF. In DNA, the CDR3 is TGTGCCAGCAGCCAAGATCCGAGGGCCACAGATACGCAGTATTTT.

This clone was detected once. The rearrangement uses TRBV7-9 and TRBJ1-2; 9 bases match TRBD1. The junction had 10 bases not matched to a gene; V was cut back by 2 bases and J by 0 bases. The germline CDR1 and CDR2 sequences are SEHNR and FQNEAQ (reference sequence). This CDR3 spans 18 amino acids. The CDR3 here is CASSLRGDRGSTNYGYTF. The CDR3 DNA follows: TGTGCCAGCAGCTTAAGGGGCGACAGGGGGTCTACTAACTATGGCTACACCTTC.

The chain is built from TRBV10-3 and TRBJ2-1, with 7 bases that match TRBD2. This CDR3 contains 16 residues. After removal of 4 bases from V and 0 bases from J, the junction contained 6 bases not matched to a gene. CDR1 and CDR2 (germline): ENHRY, SYGVKD. CDR3 region: CAISGKRGSSYNEQFF. CDR3 bases: TGTGCCATCAGTGGGAAGCGGGGCAGCTCCTACAATGAGCAGTTCTTC.

The chain recombines TRBV7-2 with TRBJ2-6; D tentatively fits TRBD1 or TRBD2 (6 bases each). Deletions cut 1 base from V and 0 bases from J, with 10 bases between. The CDR3 is made up of 17 amino acids. Germline V lookup: CDR1 SGHTA, CDR2 FQGNSA. This CDR3 reads CASSLVGGHSGANVLTF. The CDR3 bases are TGTGCCAGCAGCTTAGTCGGGGGCCACTCTGGGGCCAACGTCCTGACTTTC.